This TCR beta chain was retrieved from a study of low-dose radiotherapy and immunotherapy resistance in tumors. Whole-study context: Fractions of 1 Gy went to Cohort 2 every two weeks, for 13 Gy over 26 weeks. Daily intake of oral aspirin 300 mg by patients lasted four cycles and began on cycle 1 day 1.

TRAV- and TRBV-specific primers, spanning alpha and beta chains, primed first-strand cDNA. Over approximately 20 PCR cycles, TCRs were amplified from a constant-region primer and V-primer adapter. From the reads, TCRdb called clonotypes with MiXCR, one entry per CDR3 protein. The repertoire consists of around 100,000 distinct CDR3 sequences, with around a fifth occurring once and the leading ten covering about 13%. Ten or more counts support this clonotype. From germline, CDR1 is LNHDA and CDR2 SQIVND (reference sequence). The V segment lost 8 bases and the J segment 4 bases; nucleotides outside the gene matches: 19. The CDR3 is 20 residues long. Sample time point: after trial treatment. The treatment was: LDRT plus nivolumab, ipilimumab, low-dose cyclophosphamide and aspirin (RACIN trial). Low-dose radiotherapy, low-dose cyclophosphamide, aspirin, ipilimumab and nivolumab were all given to the donors.

This sequence joins TRBV19 and TRBJ2-2, with TRBD2 matching over 13 bases. This material consisted of PBMCs, taken after low-dose radiotherapy plus immunotherapy. The receptor's source is a female donor with ovarian cancer. CDR3 amino acids: CASLSPGTSGTYRATGELFF. CDR3 nucleotide sequence: TGTGCCAGTCTATCTCCCGGGACTAGCGGGACCTATCGGGCCACCGGGGAGCTGTTTTTT.